This T cell receptor beta chain was observed in a study of T cell responses to AZD1222 COVID-19 vaccine. Between the trimmed V and J ends, which lost 6 bases and 5 bases, there was a span of 16 bases. The CDR3 runs to 14 residues. CDR1 is LNHDA, CDR2 SQIVND, per germline (reference sequence). Measured with immunoSEQ multiplex PCR; TCRdb has only the in-frame clones, and not every one. The sample has 100,000 to 150,000 clones, 89% seen once. The material sequenced was peripheral blood, taken on day 0 of AZD1222 vaccination. This clonotype originated in an adult in good health. The chain employs TRBV19 and TRBJ1-1; a possible D gene is TRBD1 (6 bases). The CDR3, as DNA: TGTGCCAGTAGGACACAGGGTGGAGGGACTGAAGCTTTCTTT. Protein sequence: CASRTQGGGTEAFF.